This T cell receptor (beta chain) was sequenced in a study of sequential checkpoint blockade in melanoma. Study-level information: Patients were randomized 1:1 to nivolumab-then-ipilimumab or ipilimumab-then-nivolumab first-line.

Clones were sequenced by immunoSEQ multiplex PCR, and TCRdb holds only the in-frame ones, with some missing. The table shows roughly 11,000 clones, with 70% to 85% occurring only once. As to treatment: randomized to nivolumab then ipilimumab (arm A) or the reverse (arm B). Patients had received no earlier DNA-damaging chemotherapy. Sorted cells were live CD3+CD8+, lacking CD19 and CD56, from PBMCs. The V end was cut by 6 bases, the J end by 2 bases, with 7 bases between. The CDR3 sequence is 12 residues long. CDR1 is SEHNR and CDR2 is FQNEAQ in the germline V gene (reference sequence). This sequence joins TRBV7-9 and TRBJ1-1; no reliable D call. The specimen comprised CD8+ T cells sorted from blood (inferred from file names), sampled from a patient given nivolumab and ipilimumab in sequence. This TCR came from a human donor with melanoma. In nucleotides, the CDR3 is TGTGCCAGCAGACCAGGAAACACTGAAGCTTTCTTT. As protein: CASRPGNTEAFF.